This T cell receptor beta chain was identified during a study of beta chain features in type 1 diabetes. Overall study findings and caveats: Sampled from patients, naive, central memory and Treg TCRB repertoires appeared more similar than those sampled from healthy donors. Shortening of TCRB CDR3s, moderate but significant, appeared in all four CD4+ subsets of Type 1 diabetes patients. The study found fewer insertions and more deletions at VDJ junctions in type 1 diabetes patients.

Comment on this clone: Its specificity is unknown.

The study reverse transcribed the entire isolated RNA, so it sequenced expressed TCRB transcripts. The protocol was immunoSEQ multiplex PCR, while the TCRdb copy is restricted to in-frame clones and leaves out a portion. The sample contains a few hundred thousand clones, approximately 13% of which appear only once. This CDR3 region has 14 residues. The germline V gene encodes CDR1 LNHDA and CDR2 SQIVND (reference sequence). With 4 bases removed from V and 4 bases from J, the gap between germline ends came to 10 bases. The clonotype comes from a woman under 30 with type 1 diabetes. The sample was naive CD4+ T cells from blood. The chain links TRBV19 to TRBJ2-2, with D perhaps TRBD1 (6 bases). CDR3 region: CASSNTGTTGELFF. The CDR3 nucleotides are TGTGCCAGTAGTAATACAGGGACCACCGGGGAGCTGTTTTTT.